A selection of T cell receptor beta chains follows, all from one sample in a study of blood T cell repertoires in COVID-19. Here immunoSEQ multiplex PCR was the method, and the copy in TCRdb shows in-frame clones only, minus some. This sample has under 250,000 clones, with 75% to 85% found just once. The sequencing input was peripheral blood. These receptors originate from a man aged 45-60 years with COVID-19, enrolled during active disease. Both conserved end residues are part of each CDR3. Each record gives: CDR3 DNA, CDR3 protein, V gene, J gene, clone size, D gene. The D gene is left open where the match is weak. A row's size may be missing; if present it is once, few, many or a size class.

TGTGCCAGCAGCCCGGACAGGGGAACAGGCTATGGCTACACCTTC	CASSPDRGTGYGYTF	TRBV7-2	TRBJ1-2	few	TRBD1
TGTGCCAGCAGCCAAGGGGGGGACTATGGCTACACCTTC	CASSQGGDYGYTF	TRBV4-2	TRBJ1-2	NA	NA
TGTGCCAGCAGCCCCGTTTCCGGGGGGGGCGTTTCCGGGGAGCTGTTTTTT	CASSPVSGGGVSGELFF	TRBV7-9	TRBJ2-2	NA	TRBD2
TGTGCCAGCAGCGTAGGGGGACAGACAGTTCCTTACTTC	CASSVGGQTVPYF	TRBV9	TRBJ2-7	NA	TRBD1
TGTGCCACTTCGTTCAGCCAGGATCAGCCCCAGCATTTT	CATSFSQDQPQHF	TRBV27	TRBJ1-5	NA	NA
TGTGCCAACCTACGACTGGGAGAGGCTTTCTTT	CANLRLGEAFF	TRBV12-3/TRBV12-4	TRBJ1-1	NA	NA
TGCGCCAGCATGGACTCCTCCTACGAGCAGTACTTC	CASMDSSYEQYF	TRBV4-1	TRBJ2-7	NA	NA
TGTGCCAGCAGCCAAGGGGGACTAGCGGCCTCCTACAATGAGCAGTTCTTC	CASSQGGLAASYNEQFF	TRBV4-2	TRBJ2-1	NA	TRBD2
TGTGCCAGTGCGTTCAGCGGGGGGCCCGGGGTACAAGAGACCCAGTACTTC	CASAFSGGPGVQETQYF	TRBV5-4	TRBJ2-5	NA	TRBD2
TGTGCCAGCAGTCTACAGGGAACGGGGGGCTACACCTTC	CASSLQGTGGYTF	TRBV6-5	TRBJ1-2	NA	NA
TGTGCCAGCAGCTTCAGCGGGACCACCTACGAGCAGTACTTC	CASSFSGTTYEQYF	TRBV7-2	TRBJ2-7	few	TRBD2
TGTGCCAGCAGTTACTCAACAAGCTCACCGCTCGGAGCAGGGGCCCAGCATTTT	CASSYSTSSPLGAGAQHF	TRBV6-2/TRBV6-3	TRBJ1-5	NA	NA
TGCAGCGTTGACCGGGGGGACAGGGGGATCGAAGGCTATGGCTACACCTTC	CSVDRGDRGIEGYGYTF	TRBV29-1	TRBJ1-2	NA	TRBD1
TGTGCCAGCAGCCAAGACGGTTTTTACTCTGGAAACACCATATATTTT	CASSQDGFYSGNTIYF	TRBV3-1/TRBV3-2	TRBJ1-3	NA	NA
TGTGCCAGCAGTACAGGGACAGGAGGTCCCCAGCATTTT	CASSTGTGGPQHF	TRBV6-2/TRBV6-3	TRBJ1-5	NA	TRBD1
TGTGCCAGCAGCTTCTGGGATTTTGACAGGGATTACGAGCAGTACTTC	CASSFWDFDRDYEQYF	TRBV5-4	TRBJ2-7	NA	TRBD1
TGTGCCAGCAGCCTCTCGACAGTGAACACTGAAGCTTTCTTT	CASSLSTVNTEAFF	TRBV3-1/TRBV3-2	TRBJ1-1	NA	NA
TGTGCCAGTAGCCGGACAGGGTATAATTCACCCCTCCACTTT	CASSRTGYNSPLHF	TRBV19	TRBJ1-6	NA	TRBD1
TGTGCCAGCAGTTACGGTCAGAGAGGTTCTACCTATGGCTACACCTTC	CASSYGQRGSTYGYTF	TRBV6-5	TRBJ1-2	few	NA
TGTGCCACCAGTGATTTGAATTTCCGGGGTGGTGAGCAGTTCTTC	CATSDLNFRGGEQFF	TRBV24-1	TRBJ2-1	NA	NA
TGCGCCAGCAGCCCCGGGGAGCTCTTCTCTGGGGCCAACGTCCTGACTTTC	CASSPGELFSGANVLTF	TRBV4-3	TRBJ2-6	NA	NA
TGTGCCAGCGAGACCGGGACATCCTATGGCTACACCTTC	CASETGTSYGYTF	TRBV28	TRBJ1-2	few	NA
TGTGCCAGCAGCTCCCCCCCTGGGGGCGCCTACAATGAGCAGTTCTTC	CASSSPPGGAYNEQFF	TRBV5-4	TRBJ2-1	NA	NA
TGTGCCAGCTCACCATGGGGACTTCAAGGCGTAGAGACCCAGTACTTC	CASSPWGLQGVETQYF	TRBV18	TRBJ2-5	NA	NA
TGCAGTGCGGCACCAGTAAACGAGCAGTTCTTC	CSAAPVNEQFF	TRBV20-1	TRBJ2-1	NA	NA
TGTGCCAGCAGTTTTTCCAGGACGGGGGAGCAGTACTTC	CASSFSRTGEQYF	TRBV12-3/TRBV12-4	TRBJ2-7	NA	NA
TGTGCCACCAGCAGAGATATCCGTCTATCCTCTGGGGCCAACGTCCTGACTTTC	CATSRDIRLSSGANVLTF	TRBV15	TRBJ2-6	NA	NA
TGTGCCAGCTCAGGGGGCCTGAACACTGAAGCTTTCTTT	CASSGGLNTEAFF	TRBV18	TRBJ1-1	NA	NA
TGTGCCTGGAGTCCCCAGCGCGGCTACACCTTC	CAWSPQRGYTF	TRBV30	TRBJ1-2	few	NA
TGTGCCAGCATACAGGGGGGCAGGGTCGGTACGCAGTATTTT	CASIQGGRVGTQYF	TRBV6-4	TRBJ2-3	NA	TRBD1
TGTGCCAGCTCACCACCACAGGGAAGCAATCAGCCCCAGCATTTT	CASSPPQGSNQPQHF	TRBV18	TRBJ1-5	NA	NA
TGTGCCAGCAGCTCGGGACAGGTTCGGTTTTCCGGCTATGGCTACACCTTC	CASSSGQVRFSGYGYTF	TRBV9	TRBJ1-2	NA	TRBD1
TGTGCCAGCAGTTCCTGGACAGGGGCACCAGAAGCTTTCTTT	CASSSWTGAPEAFF	TRBV6-5	TRBJ1-1	few	TRBD1
TGTGCCAGCAGCCCCGGGCCGGGAGGAAACACCATATATTTT	CASSPGPGGNTIYF	TRBV3-1/TRBV3-2	TRBJ1-3	NA	NA
TGTGCCAGCAGACCGACTGCACTCCTAGACGAGCAGTACTTC	CASRPTALLDEQYF	TRBV6-6	TRBJ2-7	NA	NA
TGTGCCAGCAGCCACCCAGGCAATCAGCCCCAGCATTTT	CASSHPGNQPQHF	TRBV3-1/TRBV3-2	TRBJ1-5	NA	NA
TGTGCCAGCAGCTCGGCCGGGACAGGGGGGGAGACCCAGTACTTC	CASSSAGTGGETQYF	TRBV5-4	TRBJ2-5	NA	TRBD1
TGCGCCAGCAGTGTGTCCGACATCGAAACGTCCTATGGCTACACCTTC	CASSVSDIETSYGYTF	TRBV10-1	TRBJ1-2	NA	NA
TGCGCCAGCAGCCAAGGTCTCCTAAATTCACCCCTCCACTTT	CASSQGLLNSPLHF	TRBV4-1	TRBJ1-6	NA	NA
TGTGCCATCAGCTTCGACAGGGCAGGCAATCAGCCCCAGCATTTT	CAISFDRAGNQPQHF	TRBV10-3	TRBJ1-5	few	TRBD1
TGTGCCACCAGCAGAGACCCCACACGAGGGTTTGAGACCCAGTACTTC	CATSRDPTRGFETQYF	TRBV15	TRBJ2-5	NA	NA
TGTGCCAGCAGCCAAGGGGGACAGGGGACTTTTTACGAGCAGTACTTC	CASSQGGQGTFYEQYF	TRBV9	TRBJ2-7	few	TRBD1
TGTGCCATCAGTGCAGGGACAGCCTCCTACGAGCAGTACTTC	CAISAGTASYEQYF	TRBV10-3	TRBJ2-7	NA	TRBD1
TGTGCCAGCAGCCAATACAATGAGCAGTTCTTC	CASSQYNEQFF	TRBV5-6	TRBJ2-1	NA	NA
TGCAGCGTTGCGTCCAGTAATGAAAAACTGTTTTTT	CSVASSNEKLFF	TRBV29-1	TRBJ1-4	NA	NA
TGTGCCAGCAGCCTCGGGGGAGTTGGTAGCGGGGAACAGACCCAGTACTTC	CASSLGGVGSGEQTQYF	TRBV6-2/TRBV6-3	TRBJ2-5	NA	TRBD2
TGTGCCAGCTCACCACCCTACAGGGGCAATGCAGATACGCAGTATTTT	CASSPPYRGNADTQYF	TRBV18	TRBJ2-3	NA	TRBD1
TGTGCCAGCAGCCAGGACAGGTTGTCCCACGAGCAGTACTTC	CASSQDRLSHEQYF	TRBV13	TRBJ2-7	NA	TRBD1
TGTGCCAGATCGACAGGACCCTACGAGCAGTACTTC	CARSTGPYEQYF	TRBV9	TRBJ2-7	once	NA
TGTGCCAGCAGCTTGGGACAGTCCCGGGGGCAAGAGACCCAGTACTTC	CASSLGQSRGQETQYF	TRBV11-2	TRBJ2-5	once	NA
TGTGCCAGCAGTCCCGGACTAGCGGGGGGCGGCAATGAGCAGTTCTTC	CASSPGLAGGGNEQFF	TRBV28	TRBJ2-1	NA	TRBD2
TGTGCCAGCAGTTTCCTCGGACAGGGCAAAGGTGCCGCTGAAGCTTTCTTT	CASSFLGQGKGAAEAFF	TRBV28	TRBJ1-1	NA	TRBD1
TGTGCCACCAGCAGAGATCATAGTGAGCAGTTCTTC	CATSRDHSEQFF	TRBV15	TRBJ2-1	NA	NA
TGCGCCAGCAGCTTGTCCTTGGCGGTTAGCACAGATACGCAGTATTTT	CASSLSLAVSTDTQYF	TRBV5-1	TRBJ2-3	NA	NA
TGTGCCAGTAGTAGGGGGACAGGGGGGAACACCGGGGAGCTGTTTTTT	CASSRGTGGNTGELFF	TRBV19	TRBJ2-2	NA	TRBD1
TGTGCCGCTCACGCGAACTCTGGGGCCAACGTCCTGACTTTC	CAAHANSGANVLTF	TRBV28	TRBJ2-6	NA	NA
TGTGCCAGTAGTATGCGAGGGCGAGAGACCCAGTACTTC	CASSMRGRETQYF	TRBV19	TRBJ2-5	NA	NA
TGTGCCAGCAGTTTATCCCCTGCAGGCGCGGGTTCACCCCTCCACTTT	CASSLSPAGAGSPLHF	TRBV27	TRBJ1-6	few	NA
TGTGCCTCGGCCCTTAGCGGGGGAGTCTCCTCAGAGACCCAGTACTTC	CASALSGGVSSETQYF	TRBV30	TRBJ2-5	NA	TRBD2